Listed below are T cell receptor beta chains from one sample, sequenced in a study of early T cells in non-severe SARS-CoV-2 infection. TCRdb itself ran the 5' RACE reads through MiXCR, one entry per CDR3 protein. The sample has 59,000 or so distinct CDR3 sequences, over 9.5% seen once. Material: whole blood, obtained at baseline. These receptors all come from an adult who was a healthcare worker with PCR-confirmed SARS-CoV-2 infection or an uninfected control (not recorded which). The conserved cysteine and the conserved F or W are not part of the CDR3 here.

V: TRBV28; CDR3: ASNFRSEEQF
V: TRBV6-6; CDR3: ASSYSEFEGTNYGYT
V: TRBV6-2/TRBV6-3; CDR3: ASSLRNTEAF
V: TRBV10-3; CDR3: AIRLGTALGTDTQY
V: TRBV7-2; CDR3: ASSLVGGSLYSQY
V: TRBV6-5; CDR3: ASAPRGAVNYGYT
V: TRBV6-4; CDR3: ASSDSSGSGADTQY
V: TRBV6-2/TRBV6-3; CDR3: ASTSRSGALYEQY
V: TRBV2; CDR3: ASNRYSSPLH
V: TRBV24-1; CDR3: ATGSSGGVYNEQF
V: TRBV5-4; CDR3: ASSWGTSRYEQF
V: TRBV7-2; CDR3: ATWHGLDEQY
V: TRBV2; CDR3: ASSERGGPSSYNEQF
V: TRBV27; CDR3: ASSSPGTPDLRSYNEQF
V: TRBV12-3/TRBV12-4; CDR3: ASSYGTVEIDGYT
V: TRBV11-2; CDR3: ASSLVSRDEQF
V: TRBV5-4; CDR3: ASSFKGVGSYT